Listed below are T cell receptor beta chains from one sample, sequenced in a study of STAT5B mutations in CD4+ large granular lymphocyte leukemia. Produced via immunoSEQ multiplex PCR; TCRdb's table is partial and in-frame only. The sample carries roughly 30,000 clones, less than 90% recorded once. Sequenced sample: CD4+ T cells from blood buffy coats. The receptor set was obtained from a human donor in good health. CDR3s include the opening cysteine and the closing phenylalanine or tryptophan. D genes are given only for firm matches. Clone size appears in some rows only: once, few, many, or a class for an expanded clone.

clone_size,v_call,d_call,j_call,cdr3_nt,cdr3_aa
-,TRBV29-1,TRBD1,TRBJ2-4,TGCAGCGTTAGACAGGGCGGGTTCGAAAACATTCAGTACTTC,CSVRQGGFENIQYF
-,TRBV28,TRBD2,TRBJ2-7,TGTGCCACAACTAGCGATCACTACGAGCAGTACTTC,CATTSDHYEQYF
-,TRBV11-3,-,TRBJ2-2,TGTGCCAGCAGCTTAGATCCTAGACCTACCGGGGAGCTGTTTTTT,CASSLDPRPTGELFF
-,TRBV19,-,TRBJ2-7,TGTGCCAGTAGTCCCGTCCCGGGGACCGGCTACGAGCAGTACTTC,CASSPVPGTGYEQYF
-,TRBV6-6,-,TRBJ2-7,TGTGCCAGCAGTTACTCGAAACGGGGCTACGAGCAGTACTTC,CASSYSKRGYEQYF
-,TRBV6-1,-,TRBJ2-1,TGTGCCAGCCGAAGTAGTCACAATGAGCAGTTCTTC,CASRSSHNEQFF
-,TRBV28,-,TRBJ2-2,TGTGCCAGCAGTCCTCCTAGCACCGGGGAGCTGTTTTTT,CASSPPSTGELFF
-,TRBV7-2,TRBD1,TRBJ1-2,TGTGCCAGCAGCTTAGTCGGACAGGGTGGCGGCTACACCTTC,CASSLVGQGGGYTF
-,TRBV4-2,TRBD1,TRBJ2-5,TGTGCCAGCAGCCAAGTACAGGGGGCAGGGGGAGAGACCCAGTACTTC,CASSQVQGAGGETQYF
-,TRBV5-1,-,TRBJ2-5,TGCGCCAGCAGCTTGGGAGGGCTGGAGACCCAGTACTTC,CASSLGGLETQYF
-,TRBV10-3,TRBD1,TRBJ1-3,TGTGCCATCAGTGATAGGGGACAGGGAGTTTCTGGAAACACCATATATTTT,CAISDRGQGVSGNTIYF
-,TRBV19,-,TRBJ1-2,TGTGCCAGTAGTATGAGGACAGAACTCTACGGCTACACCTTC,CASSMRTELYGYTF
-,TRBV27,TRBD1,TRBJ2-7,TGTGCCAGCAGTCCCCGTGGGACAGGGGGGTACGAGCAGTACTTC,CASSPRGTGGYEQYF
-,TRBV15,TRBD2,TRBJ2-2,TGTGCCACCAGCGGGACTAGTTCATACGGGGAGCTGTTTTTT,CATSGTSSYGELFF
once,TRBV7-2,-,TRBJ2-1,TGTGCCAGCAGCTTAGCGCAACGAGTGGCTCGAATCCAGGGTAATGAGCAGTTCTTC,CASSLAQRVARIQGNEQFF
-,TRBV5-8,-,TRBJ2-3,TGTGCCAGCAGCTTTACGACAGATCCTAGCACAGATACGCAGTATTTT,CASSFTTDPSTDTQYF
-,TRBV4-1,TRBD2,TRBJ2-7,TGCGCCAGCAGCCAACGTAGCGGGGAGAACTACGAGCAGTACTTC,CASSQRSGENYEQYF
-,TRBV19,TRBD1,TRBJ1-5,TGTGCCAGTAGTTTTCAGGGGGGGTGGGGCAATCAGCCCCAGCATTTT,CASSFQGGWGNQPQHF
-,TRBV6-1,-,TRBJ1-2,TGTGCCAGCAGTGAAGGGCCGGGACTCTCGGGCTACACCTTC,CASSEGPGLSGYTF
-,TRBV29-1,-,TRBJ2-7,TGCAGCGTTGGGACTCTCTACGAGCAGTACTTC,CSVGTLYEQYF
-,TRBV5-1,-,TRBJ2-3,TGCGCCAGCAGCATCGGGGGCATACAGAGGGATACGCAGTATTTT,CASSIGGIQRDTQYF
few,TRBV5-4,TRBD2,TRBJ2-2,TGTGCCAGCACCGCACACCCCCCTAGCGGGAGTGGTAACACCGGGGAGCTGTTTTTT,CASTAHPPSGSGNTGELFF
-,TRBV6-1,-,TRBJ1-5,TGTGCCAGCAGTACAACAGGGCATCAGCCCCAGCATTTT,CASSTTGHQPQHF
-,TRBV29-1,TRBD1,TRBJ2-5,TGCAGCGTTCCACAGGGGGCGGGAGAGACCCAGTACTTC,CSVPQGAGETQYF
-,TRBV11-2,-,TRBJ1-5,TGTGCCAGCAGCTTATGGGGGGGAGGCAATCAGCCCCAGCATTTT,CASSLWGGGNQPQHF
-,TRBV27,-,TRBJ2-3,TGTGCCAGCAGTTTAGGCGGAGTACCCACAGATACGCAGTATTTT,CASSLGGVPTDTQYF
-,TRBV19,TRBD1,TRBJ1-2,TGTGCCAGTAGTCCTTACCCGGGACAGAAGAACGGCTACACCTTC,CASSPYPGQKNGYTF
-,TRBV28,TRBD1,TRBJ2-7,TGTGCCAGCAGTGCCCGGGACAGGGGCTACGAGCAGTACTTC,CASSARDRGYEQYF
-,TRBV25-1,-,TRBJ2-6,TGTGCCAGCAGTGAATCTTTGGGGGGCGGTGCTGGGGCCAACGTCCTGACTTTC,CASSESLGGGAGANVLTF
-,TRBV11-2,-,TRBJ1-2,TGTGCCAGCAGCTTAAGGGGACACTACACCTTC,CASSLRGHYTF
-,TRBV7-6,TRBD1,TRBJ2-1,TGTGCCAGCAGTTTCCAGGGGGTCAATGAGCAGTTCTTC,CASSFQGVNEQFF
-,TRBV11-3,TRBD1,TRBJ1-4,TGTGCCAGCAGCTTTGGGACAGGGAACGAAAAACTGTTTTTT,CASSFGTGNEKLFF
-,TRBV5-6,-,TRBJ2-5,TGTGCCAGCAGCCACCAGGGGACCCAGTACTTC,CASSHQGTQYF
-,TRBV5-4,-,TRBJ1-1,TGTGCCAGCAGCCTAGACACGGTTGGGCACACTGAAGCTTTCTTT,CASSLDTVGHTEAFF
-,TRBV7-9,TRBD2,TRBJ2-1,TGTGCCAGCAGCTCTAGCGGGTCAACCTACAATGAGCAGTTCTTC,CASSSSGSTYNEQFF
-,TRBV4-2,TRBD2,TRBJ2-1,TGTGCCAGCAGCCAAGAAGGGCTAGCGGTATACAATGAGCAGTTCTTC,CASSQEGLAVYNEQFF
-,TRBV28,TRBD1,TRBJ2-5,TGTGCCAGCAGCTCAGGGGGCCGGGAGACCCAGTACTTC,CASSSGGRETQYF
-,TRBV6-6,-,TRBJ2-5,TGTGCCAGCACCCAGTACCAAGAGACCCAGTACTTC,CASTQYQETQYF
-,TRBV28,TRBD2,TRBJ2-1,TGTGCCAGCAGAGGGATGGGACTACCTAATGAGCAGTTCTTC,CASRGMGLPNEQFF
-,TRBV10-3,TRBD1,TRBJ1-5,TGTGCCATCTCGGGCGCCAACAGGGGTAGCAATCAGCCCCAGCATTTT,CAISGANRGSNQPQHF
-,TRBV11-3,-,TRBJ2-5,TGTGCCAGCAGCTTAGGACGGACCCAAGAGACCCAGTACTTC,CASSLGRTQETQYF
-,TRBV11-3,-,TRBJ2-7,TGTGCCAGCAGCTTAGGGACCGTCTACGAGCAGTACTTC,CASSLGTVYEQYF
-,TRBV13,TRBD2,TRBJ2-1,TGTGCCAGCAGCCCCCCCCAAGCGGGGAGCTCCTACAATGAGCAGTTCTTC,CASSPPQAGSSYNEQFF
-,TRBV5-1,TRBD2,TRBJ2-5,TGCGCCAGCAGCCGCCAGGGACTAGCGGGACAAGAGACCCAGTACTTC,CASSRQGLAGQETQYF
-,TRBV28,TRBD1,TRBJ1-2,TGTGCCAGCAAGGAGGGCCGACAGGGAACGAACTATGGCTACACCTTC,CASKEGRQGTNYGYTF
-,TRBV5-1,-,TRBJ1-1,TGCGCCAGCAGGGGGATGAACACTGAAGCTTTCTTT,CASRGMNTEAFF
-,TRBV19,-,TRBJ2-7,TGTGCCAGTAGTATGACTGGAGGACTTGCCGAGCAGTACTTC,CASSMTGGLAEQYF
-,TRBV15,-,TRBJ1-5,TGTGCCACCAGCAGAGATCGCAGGGAAAATCAGCCCCAGCATTTT,CATSRDRRENQPQHF
-,TRBV4-2,-,TRBJ1-5,TGTGCCAGCAGCCAAGATCGGTATACCAGGGAACATCAGCCCCAGCATTTT,CASSQDRYTREHQPQHF
-,TRBV28,-,TRBJ2-7,TGTGCCAGCAGTTCAACCAGGGGCTACGAGCAGTACTTC,CASSSTRGYEQYF
-,TRBV27,-,TRBJ2-2,TGTGCCAGCAGTTTTCGAGGTGGGGAGCTGTTTTTT,CASSFRGGELFF
-,TRBV11-2,-,TRBJ1-1,TGTGCCAGCAGCTTAGGCAGGGGCGGCGAAGCTTTCTTT,CASSLGRGGEAFF
-,TRBV10-1,TRBD1,TRBJ2-5,TGCGCCAGCAGTCGTGGAAGGGGGCGGCAGGAGACCCAGTACTTC,CASSRGRGRQETQYF